The 12 T cell receptor beta chains listed next were all sequenced from one sample in a study of T cell responses to AZD1222 COVID-19 vaccine. Profiling relied on immunoSEQ multiplex PCR, and the TCRdb table lists in-frame clones only, not all of them. The table includes about 75,000 clones, about nine tenths detected once. Sequenced material: peripheral blood, taken 28 days after the second AZD1222 dose. The receptors here all came from an adult who received the AZD1222 COVID-19 vaccine.

This rearrangement joins TRBV7-8 to TRBJ2-2; D remains ambiguous. There are 12 residues in the CDR3. V lost 5 bases and J 8 bases, leaving 9 bases between the germline ends. Germline V gives CDR1 SGHVS, CDR2 FQNEAQ. DNA of the CDR3: TGTGCCAGCAGCATACCCCTAGGGGAGCTGTTTTTT. Amino acids: CASSIPLGELFF.

A single count supports this clone. The gene calls are TRBV28 and TRBJ1-4; D is unclear. The CDR3 is 12 amino acids. Trimming pared 4 bases from V and 8 bases from J, leaving 8 bases between. The germline gives CDR1 MDHEN, CDR2 SYDVKM. This chain's CDR3 is CASSSLGEKLFF. CDR3 coding DNA: TGTGCCAGCAGTTCCCTTGGGGAAAAACTGTTTTTT.

V usage is TRBV9 and J usage is TRBJ1-2; no reliable D call. Trimming removed 5 bases at V and 7 bases at J, with 15 bases between. The CDR3 is 13 amino acids. From germline, CDR1 is SGDLS and CDR2 YYNGEE. CDR3 bases: TGTGCCAGCAGGGGCCGGGAAAGGTTTGGCTACACCTTC. The encoded protein is CASRGRERFGYTF.

This chain connects TRBV7-8 to TRBJ1-1; no clear D. There are 13 residues in the CDR3. In germline, CDR1 is SGHVS, CDR2 FQNEAQ. V dropped 5 bases and J dropped 3 bases, with 10 bases sitting between them. CDR3 in amino acids: CASSTGRDTEAFF. Written as DNA, the CDR3 is TGTGCCAGCAGCACCGGACGGGACACTGAAGCTTTCTTT.

V and J are TRBV2 and TRBJ2-3, with TRBD1 matching over 9 bases. Trimming removed 10 bases from V and 1 base from J; junction bases left unmatched: 6. The CDR3 is 14 amino acids. The V gene's germline CDR1 is SNHLY and CDR2 FYNNEI. The CDR3 loop reads CAIGRDRGTDTQYF. The CDR3 region has the DNA TGTGCCATCGGCCGGGACAGGGGCACAGATACGCAGTATTTT.

The chain is built from TRBV30 and TRBJ2-7; 10 nucleotides agree with TRBD1. This CDR3 has 14 amino acids. Germline CDR1 GTSNPN, CDR2 SVGIG (reference sequence). The V gene end was trimmed by 2 bases and the J gene end by 3 bases; junction bases not matched to a gene: 4. CDR3: CAWSTGTGVYEQYF. The CDR3 DNA reads as TGTGCCTGGAGTACCGGGACAGGGGTCTACGAGCAGTACTTC.

The chain recombines TRBV28 with TRBJ1-5; D is perhaps TRBD1 (5 bases). The germline CDR1 and CDR2 sequences are MDHEN and SYDVKM. V gave up 7 bases and J gave up 3 bases, with 10 bases separating them. The CDR3 contains 13 residues. The CDR3 bases are TGTGCCAGCAAACCGGGACCCAATCAGCCCCAGCATTTT. This translates into CASKPGPNQPQHF.

The rearrangement uses TRBV5-1 and TRBJ2-3; a weak D match, TRBD2 (6 bases). Germline loops: CDR1 SGHRS, CDR2 YFSETQ. There are 15 residues in the CDR3. V gave up 4 bases and J gave up 2 bases, with 14 bases separating them. Written as DNA, the CDR3 is TGCGCCAGCAGCCCCACGGGACTGATCACAGATACGCAGTATTTT. This translates into CASSPTGLITDTQYF. The full variable domain, its missing parts supplied by reference TRBV5-1 and TRBJ2-3, is KAGVTQTPRYLIKTRGQQVTLSCSPISGHRSVSWYQQTPGQGLQFLFEYFSETQRNKGNFPGRFSGRQFSNSRSEMNVSTLELGDSALYLCASSPTGLITDTQYFGPGTRLTVL.

The V gene is TRBV5-4, the J gene TRBJ2-1; D could derive from TRBD1 or TRBD2 (5 bases each). Germline CDR1 and CDR2: SGHNT and YYREEE (reference sequence). Trimming pared 4 bases from V and 8 bases from J, leaving 22 bases between. This CDR3 contains 16 residues. CDR3 amino acids: CASSRPLTATGDEQFF. As DNA, the CDR3 is TGTGCCAGCAGCCGACCGCTGACAGCTACCGGGGATGAGCAGTTCTTC.

The J gene is TRBJ1-2, the V gene TRBV6-5; a possible D gene is TRBD1 (5 bases). The V gene lost 6 bases and the J gene lost 12 bases, with 20 bases spanning the gap. There are 13 residues in the CDR3. Germline V gene sequence: CDR1 MNHEY, CDR2 SVGAGI. The CDR3 here is CASSRRAADSNTF. CDR3 sequence (DNA): TGTGCCAGCAGCCGCAGGGCAGCCGATTCGAACACCTTC.

The rearrangement joins TRBV6-6 to TRBJ1-5; D gene ambiguous. V lost 6 bases to trimming and J lost 0 bases, with 21 bases between them. Looked up from germline, CDR1 is MNHNY and CDR2 is SVGAGI (reference sequence). The CDR3 is made up of 18 amino acids. The CDR3 nucleotides read TGTGCCAGCAGCCGACCGTCTAGAGAGCTTTATAGCAATCAGCCCCAGCATTTT. This translates into CASSRPSRELYSNQPQHF.

The V gene is TRBV9, the J gene TRBJ2-2, with D perhaps matching TRBD2 (6 bases). The CDR3 covers 16 residues. In germline, CDR1 is SGDLS, CDR2 YYNGEE. Trimming pared 0 bases from V and 5 bases from J, leaving 14 bases between. The DNA for the CDR3 is TGTGCCAGCAGCGTAGCGGGTAGCGGTAGGACCGGGGAGCTGTTTTTT. Protein sequence: CASSVAGSGRTGELFF.